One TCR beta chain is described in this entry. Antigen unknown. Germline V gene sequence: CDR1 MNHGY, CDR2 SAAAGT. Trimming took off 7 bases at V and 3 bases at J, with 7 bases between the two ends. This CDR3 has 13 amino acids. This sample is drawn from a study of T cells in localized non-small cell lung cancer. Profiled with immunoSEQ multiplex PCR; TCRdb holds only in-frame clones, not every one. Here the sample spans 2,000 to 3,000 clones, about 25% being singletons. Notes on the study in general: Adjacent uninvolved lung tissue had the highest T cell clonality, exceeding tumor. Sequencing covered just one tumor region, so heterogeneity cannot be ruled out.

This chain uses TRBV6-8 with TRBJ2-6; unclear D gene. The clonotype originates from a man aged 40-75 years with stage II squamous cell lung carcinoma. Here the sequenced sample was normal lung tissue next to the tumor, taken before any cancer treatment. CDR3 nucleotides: TGTGCCAGCACAAAAAGTGGGGCCAACGTCCTGACTTTC. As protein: CASTKSGANVLTF.